This T cell receptor beta chain was sequenced in a study of CXCR3-negative and CXCR3-positive naive CD8 T cells. Regarding the study as a whole: TRB CDR3s were more hydrophobic in CXCR3-positive than in CXCR3-negative naive cells. Cryopreserved cells partially lost CXCR3 expression, and fresh PBMCs were used in most assays.

The libraries of TRB cDNA were prepared using 5' RACE with UMI labels. From its re-call of the 5' RACE reads, TCRdb lists each CDR3 protein once, without DNA. The sample features some 120,000 distinct CDR3 sequences, with 0.59% in its top ten. In regard to this clonotype: Its antigen is unknown.

Germline CDR1 and CDR2: MNHEY and SVGAGI. CDR3 length: 17 amino acids. Sequencing was done on a sample of naive CXCR3+ CD8+ T cells from blood. This sample's subset: CD45RO-CCR7+CD27+CD95- naive CD8+ T cells expressing CXCR3 (TNR3+). This TCR came from a human donor in good health. Some clones in this sample may be carry-over from other donors' samples. This chain uses TRBV6-5 with TRBJ2-3; TCRdb lists TRBD2, though no DNA is available to test this call. The CDR3 here is CASSPGTSGRAADTQYF.